The present T cell receptor beta chain was sequenced within a study of Graves' ophthalmopathy and Graves' hyperthyroidism. Germline trimming cut 6 bases from V and 9 bases from J; bases unmatched to any gene: 14. The CDR3 covers 15 residues. CDR1 SNHLY and CDR2 FYNNEI come from the germline V gene. From RNA, the CDR3 regions of TCR beta chains were amplified and sequenced. First-round RT-PCR employed HTBI primers, with a second-round multiplex PCR after it. TCRdb passed the multiplex PCR reads through MiXCR, listing each CDR3 protein once. The sample has 560,000 or so distinct CDR3 sequences, roughly 40% seen once; the top ten hold about 4.6%.

The sample was peripheral blood or thyroid tissue (not recorded which). V gene TRBV2 combines with J gene TRBJ2-4, with TRBD1 matching 7 bases. The receptor's source is an adult man with Graves' hyperthyroidism. CDR3 DNA sequence: TGTGCCAGCAGCGTTACAGGGGCTCCCCAAAGCATTCAGTACTTC. Its protein product is CASSVTGAPQSIQYF.